These T cell receptor beta chains were read from a single sample in a study of blood T cell repertoires in COVID-19. The assay was immunoSEQ multiplex PCR, and TCRdb's table has in-frame clones only and misses some. The table records 190,000 or so clones, 80% to 90% of them present only once. Source material: peripheral blood. The receptors stem from a woman in her 70s with acute or convalescent COVID-19. CDR3s include the opening cysteine and the closing phenylalanine or tryptophan. A D gene is named only where the DNA matches it firmly. Not every row has a clone size; where given, it reads once, few, many or a size class.

CDR3 protein: CASSLAGGADTQYF
CDR3 DNA: TGTGCCAGCAGCTTGGCCGGGGGGGCAGATACGCAGTATTTT
D gene: TRBD2
J gene: TRBJ2-3
V gene: TRBV5-4
clone size: -

CDR3 protein: CSASPPTGVSTDTQYF
CDR3 DNA: TGCAGTGCTAGTCCCCCAACAGGGGTTAGCACAGATACGCAGTATTTT
D gene: TRBD1
J gene: TRBJ2-3
V gene: TRBV20-1
clone size: -

CDR3 protein: CASSWQTGANNEKLFF
CDR3 DNA: TGTGCCAGCTCTTGGCAAACAGGGGCGAATAATGAAAAACTGTTTTTT
D gene: TRBD1
J gene: TRBJ1-4
V gene: TRBV18
clone size: -

CDR3 protein: CASSFPPLRGSPGEQYF
CDR3 DNA: TGTGCCAGCAGCTTCCCCCCGCTGCGCGGGAGTCCGGGGGAGCAGTACTTC
D gene: TRBD2
J gene: TRBJ2-7
V gene: TRBV5-6
clone size: -

CDR3 protein: CASSLAPAGANVLTF
CDR3 DNA: TGCGCCAGCAGCTTGGCTCCAGCTGGGGCCAACGTCCTGACTTTC
D gene: -
J gene: TRBJ2-6
V gene: TRBV5-1
clone size: -

CDR3 protein: CASSSRGDYGYTF
CDR3 DNA: TGTGCCAGCAGCTCCAGGGGGGACTATGGCTACACCTTC
D gene: TRBD1
J gene: TRBJ1-2
V gene: TRBV7-9
clone size: -

CDR3 protein: CASSGRDRDKQETQYF
CDR3 DNA: TGTGCCAGCAGCGGACGGGACAGGGATAAACAAGAGACCCAGTACTTC
D gene: TRBD1
J gene: TRBJ2-5
V gene: TRBV5-4
clone size: -

CDR3 protein: CAISGGLNEQFF
CDR3 DNA: TGTGCCATCAGTGGCGGTCTCAATGAGCAGTTCTTC
D gene: -
J gene: TRBJ2-1
V gene: TRBV10-3
clone size: -

CDR3 protein: CSASRPGLTSYEQYF
CDR3 DNA: TGCAGCGCCTCGAGGCCGGGACTGACGTCCTACGAGCAGTACTTC
D gene: -
J gene: TRBJ2-7
V gene: TRBV29-1
clone size: -

CDR3 protein: CASSLGDTFTDTQYF
CDR3 DNA: TGTGCCAGCAGCTTAGGGGACACCTTCACAGATACGCAGTATTTT
D gene: -
J gene: TRBJ2-3
V gene: TRBV7-9
clone size: -

CDR3 protein: CASSLGDPQGYGYTF
CDR3 DNA: TGTGCCAGCAGCTTAGGTGACCCCCAGGGCTATGGCTACACCTTC
D gene: -
J gene: TRBJ1-2
V gene: TRBV7-9
clone size: once

CDR3 protein: CASSLDRDRNQPQHF
CDR3 DNA: TGTGCCAGCTCACTCGACCGGGACAGAAATCAGCCCCAGCATTTT
D gene: TRBD1
J gene: TRBJ1-5
V gene: TRBV18
clone size: -

CDR3 protein: CASSDRGLGTEAFF
CDR3 DNA: TGTGCCAGCAGCGACAGGGGCCTGGGAACTGAAGCTTTCTTT
D gene: TRBD1
J gene: TRBJ1-1
V gene: TRBV5-5
clone size: -

CDR3 protein: CASSEAPGGLTDTQYF
CDR3 DNA: TGTGCCAGCAGTGAAGCGCCCGGGGGGCTCACAGATACGCAGTATTTT
D gene: -
J gene: TRBJ2-3
V gene: TRBV6-1
clone size: -

CDR3 protein: CASSHQGQGISSGANVLTF
CDR3 DNA: TGCGCCAGCAGTCACCAAGGACAGGGGATTAGCTCTGGGGCCAACGTCCTGACTTTC
D gene: TRBD1
J gene: TRBJ2-6
V gene: TRBV23-1
clone size: -

CDR3 protein: CASSQGRGGGYEQYF
CDR3 DNA: TGCGCCAGCAGCCAGGGAAGGGGGGGTGGCTACGAGCAGTACTTC
D gene: -
J gene: TRBJ2-7
V gene: TRBV4-1
clone size: -

CDR3 protein: CASSSNRDTEAFF
CDR3 DNA: TGTGCCAGCAGCTCCAACAGGGACACTGAAGCTTTCTTT
D gene: -
J gene: TRBJ1-1
V gene: TRBV7-6
clone size: -

CDR3 protein: CACCGQSGRENTEAFF
CDR3 DNA: TGTGCCTGTTGCGGACAGTCGGGGCGAGAGAACACTGAAGCTTTCTTT
D gene: -
J gene: TRBJ1-1
V gene: TRBV30
clone size: -

CDR3 protein: CASSNRGWGTEAFF
CDR3 DNA: TGTGCCAGCAGCAACAGGGGATGGGGCACTGAAGCTTTCTTT
D gene: TRBD1
J gene: TRBJ1-1
V gene: TRBV27
clone size: once

CDR3 protein: CASRLQGARSTQYF
CDR3 DNA: TGTGCCAGCAGACTTCAGGGGGCGCGCAGTACGCAGTATTTT
D gene: TRBD1
J gene: TRBJ2-3
V gene: TRBV27
clone size: -

CDR3 protein: CASSVGLADTQYF
CDR3 DNA: TGTGCCAGCAGCGTCGGACTAGCAGATACGCAGTATTTT
D gene: TRBD2
J gene: TRBJ2-3
V gene: TRBV9
clone size: few

CDR3 protein: CASTGGRWNYGYTF
CDR3 DNA: TGTGCCAGCACGGGGGGGAGATGGAACTATGGCTACACCTTC
D gene: -
J gene: TRBJ1-2
V gene: TRBV27
clone size: once

CDR3 protein: CASSFRTGQGYEQYF
CDR3 DNA: TGTGCCAGCAGCTTTAGGACGGGACAGGGCTACGAGCAGTACTTC
D gene: TRBD1
J gene: TRBJ2-7
V gene: TRBV7-2
clone size: -

CDR3 protein: CASSLAQGTNEKLFF
CDR3 DNA: TGCGCCAGCAGCTTGGCGCAGGGAACTAATGAAAAACTGTTTTTT
D gene: -
J gene: TRBJ1-4
V gene: TRBV5-1
clone size: once

CDR3 protein: CASSFPGSEAFF
CDR3 DNA: TGCGCCAGCAGCTTCCCAGGGTCTGAAGCTTTCTTT
D gene: -
J gene: TRBJ1-1
V gene: TRBV5-1
clone size: many

CDR3 protein: CASSLWGGADYEQYF
CDR3 DNA: TGTGCCAGCAGCTTATGGGGGGGCGCGGATTACGAGCAGTACTTC
D gene: -
J gene: TRBJ2-7
V gene: TRBV7-8
clone size: -

CDR3 protein: CASSRDGTSGVREQFF
CDR3 DNA: TGTGCCAGCAGCCGAGACGGGACTAGCGGGGTCCGTGAGCAGTTCTTC
D gene: TRBD2
J gene: TRBJ2-1
V gene: TRBV7-8
clone size: few

CDR3 protein: CASSLAGGREQYF
CDR3 DNA: TGTGCCAGCAGCTTAGCAGGGGGCCGGGAGCAGTACTTC
D gene: TRBD1
J gene: TRBJ2-7
V gene: TRBV11-2
clone size: -

CDR3 protein: CASGGSSNNEQFF
CDR3 DNA: TGTGCCAGCGGCGGGAGCTCGAACAATGAGCAGTTCTTC
D gene: TRBD2
J gene: TRBJ2-1
V gene: TRBV6-6
clone size: -

CDR3 protein: CASSVSPSTDTQYF
CDR3 DNA: TGTGCCAGCAGCGTGAGTCCTAGCACAGATACGCAGTATTTT
D gene: -
J gene: TRBJ2-3
V gene: TRBV9
clone size: -

CDR3 protein: CASSPNRDKNEAFF
CDR3 DNA: TGTGCCAGCAGCCCGAACCGGGACAAAAATGAAGCTTTCTTT
D gene: -
J gene: TRBJ1-1
V gene: TRBV6-6
clone size: -

CDR3 protein: CASSPTGAPSPLHF
CDR3 DNA: TGTGCCAGCAGCCCGACAGGGGCCCCGTCACCCCTCCACTTT
D gene: TRBD1
J gene: TRBJ1-6
V gene: TRBV5-5
clone size: few

CDR3 protein: CSAKRVNEQFF
CDR3 DNA: TGCAGTGCGAAGAGGGTAAATGAGCAGTTCTTC
D gene: -
J gene: TRBJ2-1
V gene: TRBV20-1
clone size: -

CDR3 protein: CASSVQGSRTEAFF
CDR3 DNA: TGTGCCAGCAGTGTACAGGGGAGTCGCACTGAAGCTTTCTTT
D gene: TRBD1
J gene: TRBJ1-1
V gene: TRBV25-1
clone size: few

CDR3 protein: CASAQTSGSPGELFF
CDR3 DNA: TGTGCCAGCGCCCAGACTAGCGGGAGCCCCGGGGAGCTGTTTTTT
D gene: TRBD2
J gene: TRBJ2-2
V gene: TRBV2
clone size: -

CDR3 protein: CASSLMPSGGETQYF
CDR3 DNA: TGTGCCAGCAGCTTAATGCCTAGCGGGGGAGAGACCCAGTACTTC
D gene: TRBD2
J gene: TRBJ2-5
V gene: TRBV11-2
clone size: -

CDR3 protein: CASQSGGWYEQYF
CDR3 DNA: TGTGCCAGCCAGTCAGGGGGCTGGTACGAGCAGTACTTC
D gene: TRBD1
J gene: TRBJ2-7
V gene: TRBV6-5
clone size: -

CDR3 protein: CATSDTGQGGLGQPQHF
CDR3 DNA: TGTGCCACCAGTGACACTGGACAGGGAGGCCTGGGTCAGCCCCAGCATTTT
D gene: TRBD1
J gene: TRBJ1-5
V gene: TRBV24-1
clone size: -

CDR3 protein: CASSSRRSSSGNTIYF
CDR3 DNA: TGTGCCAGCAGCTCACGCCGGTCGAGCTCTGGAAACACCATATATTTT
D gene: -
J gene: TRBJ1-3
V gene: TRBV13
clone size: -

CDR3 protein: CASSLTGLHNEKLFF
CDR3 DNA: TGCGCCAGCAGCTTGACTGGGCTCCATAATGAAAAACTGTTTTTT
D gene: -
J gene: TRBJ1-4
V gene: TRBV5-1
clone size: -

CDR3 protein: CASSDRTGGMRETQYF
CDR3 DNA: TGCGCCAGCAGTGACCGAACGGGAGGGATGAGGGAGACCCAGTACTTC
D gene: TRBD2
J gene: TRBJ2-5
V gene: TRBV10-2
clone size: -

CDR3 protein: CASSPGQGTYEQYF
CDR3 DNA: TGTGCCAGCAGTCCGGGACAGGGGACCTACGAGCAGTACTTC
D gene: TRBD1
J gene: TRBJ2-7
V gene: TRBV6-6
clone size: -

CDR3 protein: CASSALGQNNSPLHF
CDR3 DNA: TGTGCCAGCAGTGCCTTGGGACAGAATAATTCACCCCTCCACTTT
D gene: TRBD1
J gene: TRBJ1-6
V gene: TRBV2
clone size: -

CDR3 protein: CASSVYYEQYF
CDR3 DNA: TGTGCCAGCAGCGTCTATTACGAGCAGTACTTC
D gene: -
J gene: TRBJ2-7
V gene: TRBV5-6
clone size: -

CDR3 protein: CASSDPGYEQYF
CDR3 DNA: TGCGCCAGCAGCGACCCGGGGTACGAGCAGTACTTC
D gene: -
J gene: TRBJ2-7
V gene: TRBV10-1
clone size: -

CDR3 protein: CASNSGNPEAFF
CDR3 DNA: TGTGCCAGCAATTCGGGGAACCCTGAAGCTTTCTTT
D gene: -
J gene: TRBJ1-1
V gene: TRBV2
clone size: -

CDR3 protein: CASSLGAAAGVTDTQYF
CDR3 DNA: TGTGCCAGCAGCTTAGGGGCTGCAGCGGGAGTGACAGATACGCAGTATTTT
D gene: TRBD2
J gene: TRBJ2-3
V gene: TRBV11-3
clone size: -

CDR3 protein: CASSSRTSGRAYNEQFF
CDR3 DNA: TGTGCCAGTAGTTCTCGGACTAGCGGGAGGGCCTACAATGAGCAGTTCTTC
D gene: TRBD2
J gene: TRBJ2-1
V gene: TRBV19
clone size: -

CDR3 protein: CASSQYQGRTETQYF
CDR3 DNA: TGTGCCAGCAGCCAATACCAGGGGCGGACGGAGACCCAGTACTTC
D gene: -
J gene: TRBJ2-5
V gene: TRBV14
clone size: -

CDR3 protein: CASSYSPSGKSSKQFF
CDR3 DNA: TGTGCCAGCAGTTACTCCCCTAGCGGTAAATCGAGCAAGCAGTTCTTC
D gene: TRBD2
J gene: TRBJ2-1
V gene: TRBV6-2/TRBV6-3
clone size: -

CDR3 protein: CASSAAMVSGNTIYF
CDR3 DNA: TGTGCCAGCAGCGCCGCGATGGTCTCTGGAAACACCATATATTTT
D gene: -
J gene: TRBJ1-3
V gene: TRBV9
clone size: once

CDR3 protein: CASSYGQGERSEGYTF
CDR3 DNA: TGTGCCAGCAGCTACGGACAGGGGGAACGATCTGAGGGCTACACCTTC
D gene: TRBD1
J gene: TRBJ1-2
V gene: TRBV2
clone size: -